This record looks at one T cell receptor beta chain sequence and its context. The sample belongs to a study of blood T cell repertoires in COVID-19. Looking at the study overall: Material from acute and convalescent COVID-19 was sourced from the United States, Italy and Spain. The cDNA or gDNA used as material had been derived from T cells, B-cell-depleted T cells, or PBMCs.

The V end was cut by 0 bases, the J end by 9 bases, with 16 bases between. This CDR3 has 14 residues. CDR1 is SGHTS and CDR2 is YDEGEE in the germline V gene. In the authors' methods: Reference gene primers were amplified, and this amplification served to estimate nucleated cell counts. Method: immunoSEQ multiplex PCR; TCRdb's copy keeps in-frame clones and lacks some. That table gives V, J and clone size, and the DNA gave D and trimming. The sample lists more than 65,000 clones, about three quarters occurring once. The sequence was collected from a woman aged 70-85 years with acute or convalescent COVID-19. The specimen sequenced was peripheral blood. The chain recombines TRBV5-8 with TRBJ2-7; no definite D call. The chain's CDR3 is CASSLGQPPAPQYF. The CDR3 DNA follows: TGTGCCAGCAGCTTGGGGCAGCCTCCAGCGCCGCAGTACTTC.